Listed below are T cell receptor beta chains from one sample, sequenced in a study of T cell repertoires in cytomegalovirus infection. Via MiXCR, TCRdb re-called the reads, giving one row per CDR3 protein. Among some 700,000 distinct CDR3 sequences listed, 35% to 45% were seen once. The sequenced material came from PBMCs. These receptors all come from a human donor in good health (CMV status not recorded). Some clones in this sample may be carry-over from other donors' samples. Both conserved end residues are part of each CDR3. Fields, in order: J gene, V gene, D gene, clone size, CDR3 DNA, CDR3 protein. A D gene is named only where the DNA matches it firmly. The listing skips clone size in some rows; elsewhere it reads once, few, many or a size class.

TRBJ2-2 TRBV27 - few TGTGCCAGCAGTTTATCCGAGGACCCTCGAACCGGGGAGCTGTTTTTT CASSLSEDPRTGELFF
TRBJ1-2 TRBV6-6 - - TGTGCCAGCACCAAAATCGGAAAGCAGGGCTACACCTTC CASTKIGKQGYTF
TRBJ1-1 TRBV2 - - TGTGCCAGCAGTGGAGGCAGGGGAATTTTCACTGAAGCTTTCTTT CASSGGRGIFTEAFF
TRBJ2-5 TRBV7-2 - few TGTGCCAGCAGCTCCGAGGGGGTAGTACAAGAGACCCAGTACTTC CASSSEGVVQETQYF
TRBJ2-2 TRBV11-3 TRBD2 - TGTGCCAGCAGCACGACTAGCGGGAGCGGCACCGGGGAGCTGTTTTTT CASSTTSGSGTGELFF
TRBJ1-1 TRBV29-1 - - TGCAGCGACTCGAATCCCGCTGAAGCTTTCTTT CSDSNPAEAFF
TRBJ2-1 TRBV11-2 TRBD2 many TGTGCCAGCAGCCCGGCGACATCTAGCGGGGGGGTTCGTGAGCAGTTCTTC CASSPATSSGGVREQFF
TRBJ2-1 TRBV7-3 TRBD2 - TGTGCCAGCAGCTTGGCTAGCGGGGGCTCCTACAATGAGCAGTTCTTC CASSLASGGSYNEQFF
TRBJ1-6 TRBV4-1 - few TGCGCCAGCAGCCCTCGAGGCAAAGAGAGGGCCTATAATTCACCCCTCCACTTT CASSPRGKERAYNSPLHF
TRBJ2-3 TRBV5-1 - - TGCGCCAGCAGCTTGACCCGGGGTATTACAGATACGCAGTATTTT CASSLTRGITDTQYF
TRBJ2-4 TRBV7-9 - - TGTGCCAGCAGCTTAGAAACGCGGCAAAACATTCAGTACTTC CASSLETRQNIQYF
TRBJ1-1 TRBV5-4 - few TGTGCCAGCAGCCCCCTCGAGGGGTCTTACACTGAAGCTTTCTTT CASSPLEGSYTEAFF
TRBJ2-3 TRBV9 TRBD2 - TGTGCCAGCAGCGGGGGACTAGCGGGGACGAAATGGAGGGATACGCAGTATTTT CASSGGLAGTKWRDTQYF
TRBJ1-4 TRBV7-9 - few TGTGCCAGCAGTCCTTATAGTGCAACTAATGAAAAACTGTTTTTT CASSPYSATNEKLFF
TRBJ1-2 TRBV28 - - TGTGCCAGCAGTTTCCCCCCCACTGGCTATGGCTACACCTTC CASSFPPTGYGYTF
TRBJ2-1 TRBV27 TRBD2 - TGTGCCAGCACCAGAAGGGGGACTAGCGGGAGGGGATGGGACAATGAGCAGTTCTTC CASTRRGTSGRGWDNEQFF
TRBJ2-7 TRBV30 - - TGTGCCTGGAATTCGGGGACGTACGAGCAGTACTTC CAWNSGTYEQYF
TRBJ1-2 TRBV6-1 - - TGTGCCAGCAGTGAAGGAAGCTGGGGTGGCTACACCTTC CASSEGSWGGYTF
TRBJ2-7 TRBV7-6 TRBD2 - TGTGCCAGCAGCTTAGCTCCGGGGGGATACTACGAGCAGTACTTC CASSLAPGGYYEQYF
TRBJ1-1 TRBV28 - few TGTGCCAGCAGTTTGTACTGGAAGAACACTGAAGCTTTCTTT CASSLYWKNTEAFF
TRBJ2-7 TRBV5-3 - few TGTGCCAGCAGCTTGGGGACCTCCCCCCAACCCGGCTACGAGCAGTACTTC CASSLGTSPQPGYEQYF
TRBJ1-5 TRBV9 - few TGTGCCAGCAGCGTCTCGGGTTCGAGCAATCAGCCCCAGCATTTT CASSVSGSSNQPQHF
TRBJ2-7 TRBV10-2 - few TGCGCCAGCGCCGGGGGCGAGCAGTACTTC CASAGGEQYF
TRBJ2-7 TRBV3-1 TRBD2 - TGTGCCAGCACCCAGCAGGGACTAAACGAGCAGTACTTC CASTQQGLNEQYF
TRBJ1-2 TRBV28 TRBD1 - TGTGCCAGCAGTACGGACAGGGAAAATAGAAATGGCTACACCTTC CASSTDRENRNGYTF
TRBJ2-6 TRBV11-2 TRBD2 - TGTGCCACCCCCAATTGGACTTCAGCTGGGGGGGCTGGGGCCAACGTCCTGACTTTC CATPNWTSAGGAGANVLTF
TRBJ1-6 TRBV27 TRBD1 few TGTGCCAGCAGTTCACGGGCCCGACAGGGAACTAATTCACCCCTCCACTTT CASSSRARQGTNSPLHF
TRBJ2-3 TRBV7-8 TRBD2 - TGTGCCAGCACGCCCTTTACGCTGACTAGCGGGGGCACAGATACGCAGTATTTT CASTPFTLTSGGTDTQYF
TRBJ2-1 TRBV5-1 TRBD1 - TGCGCCAGCAGCCTACAGGGGAGCCAAAACAATGAGCAGTTCTTC CASSLQGSQNNEQFF
TRBJ2-3 TRBV6-8 TRBD2 - TGTGCCAGCAGTACCCCCGGGACTAGCGGGAGAATCGCAGATACGCAGTATTTT CASSTPGTSGRIADTQYF
TRBJ2-7 TRBV6-5 TRBD2 - TGTGCCAGCAGTTTCCGACTAGCGGGAGGTTTCTGGGGGGAGCAGTGCTTC CASSFRLAGGFWGEQCF
TRBJ1-5 TRBV12-3/TRBV12-4 TRBD1 - TGTGCCAGCAGTTATATTCCGGGACAGGGTAATAGCAATCAGCCCCAGCATTTT CASSYIPGQGNSNQPQHF
TRBJ2-1 TRBV29-1 - once TGCAGCGTTACCGGGACCTCGGAAAATGAGCAGTTCTTC CSVTGTSENEQFF
TRBJ1-1 TRBV25-1 - few TGTGCCAGCAGTGGACCTCCCGGGGGAACTGAAGCTTTCTTT CASSGPPGGTEAFF
TRBJ2-1 TRBV19 - - TGTGCCAGTAGTATCCGGACAGCAGGGAGACAGTTCTTC CASSIRTAGRQFF
TRBJ2-3 TRBV6-1 TRBD2 - TGTGCCAGCAATCGGGCCGGGGGGACAGATACGCAGTATTTT CASNRAGGTDTQYF
TRBJ1-1 TRBV6-1 TRBD1 - TGTGCCAGCTGGGACAGTCTTGTCACTGAAGCTTTCTTT CASWDSLVTEAFF
TRBJ2-7 TRBV12-3/TRBV12-4 TRBD1 - TGTGCCAGCAGTTTAGGGGACAGGGAGCTTACCGAGCAGTACTTC CASSLGDRELTEQYF
TRBJ1-1 TRBV12-3/TRBV12-4 TRBD1 few TGTGCCAGCAGTCCGGGACAGGGAAGAGAAGCTTTCTTT CASSPGQGREAFF
TRBJ2-1 TRBV19 - few TGTGCCAGTAGTATAGGTTCAGGGACATCCTACAATGAGCAGTTCTTC CASSIGSGTSYNEQFF
TRBJ2-6 TRBV7-9 - - TGTGCCAGCAGCTCCCGTCCCCCTGGGGCCAACGCCCTGACTTTC CASSSRPPGANALTF
TRBJ2-2 TRBV27 TRBD1 - TGTGCCAGCAGGGGGGCAGGGGGTACCGGGGAGCTGTTTTTT CASRGAGGTGELFF
TRBJ2-6 TRBV19 - - TGTGCCAGTATGAACCCCGGGATCGTCCGGGCCAACGTCCTGACTTTC CASMNPGIVRANVLTF
TRBJ2-3 TRBV28 - few TGTGCCAGCAGTTCCTACCGAATTAGCACAGATACGCAGTATTTT CASSSYRISTDTQYF
TRBJ1-1 TRBV15 - few TGTGCCACCAGCTTACTCCTCGGTCAAAGGAACACTGAAGCTTTCTTT CATSLLLGQRNTEAFF
TRBJ2-3 TRBV5-4 - - TGTGCCAGCAGCTTACCGGGGAGGATAGATACGCAGTATTTT CASSLPGRIDTQYF
TRBJ1-1 TRBV28 - - TGTGCCAGCAGCGATACACCGAACACTGAAGATTTCTTT CASSDTPNTEDFF
TRBJ1-5 TRBV27 - - TGTGCCAGCAGTGTGACTGGTGGGAATCAGCCCCCGCATTTT CASSVTGGNQPPHF
TRBJ1-3 TRBV4-1 - - TGCGCCAGCAGCCAAGAAGGGGACGGGCTAGCCTCTGGAAACACCATATATTTT CASSQEGDGLASGNTIYF
TRBJ2-7 TRBV20-1 - few TGCAGTGCTAGAGATCACGCTAGGGAGTCTGGCGAGCAGTACTTC CSARDHARESGEQYF
TRBJ2-4 TRBV29-1 TRBD2 - TGCAGCGTCAAGGGACTAGCTAGAGGGGCCAAAAACATTCAGTACTTC CSVKGLARGAKNIQYF
TRBJ2-2 TRBV11-3 TRBD2 few TGTGCCAGCAAACTTGGGACTAGCGGGGACACCGGGGAGCTGTTTTTT CASKLGTSGDTGELFF
TRBJ2-5 TRBV7-9 - few TGTGCCAGCAGCTTAATTGGTACAGATTACCAAGAGACCCAGTACTTC CASSLIGTDYQETQYF
TRBJ2-7 TRBV7-9 - - TGTGCCAGCAGCCCGGTGAACCAAAGCCCCCGGGATACAACTCAGTGGCCCTACGAGCAGTACTTC CASSPVNQSPRDTTQWPYEQYF
TRBJ1-5 TRBV10-2 - - TGCGCCAGCGGAGGGAGTGCCAATCAGCCCCAGCATTTT CASGGSANQPQHF
TRBJ1-6 TRBV15 TRBD1 - TGTGCCACCAGCAGAAACGAGGGGGCTACGTGGGATTCACCCCTCCACTTT CATSRNEGATWDSPLHF
TRBJ2-2 TRBV5-1 - - TGCGCCAGCAGCGTACCGACTAGGTCAAACACCGGGGAGCTGTTTTTT CASSVPTRSNTGELFF
TRBJ1-1 TRBV5-1 - many TGTGCCAGCAGCTTAGGGACGGGAGGCCTGAACACTGAAGCTTTCTTT CASSLGTGGLNTEAFF